Reported below is one T cell receptor beta chain. The record originates from a study of identical twins. After template switching added a universal primer site, the resulting cDNA carried unique molecular identifiers. Each CDR3 protein is one row after TCRdb ran MiXCR on the 5' RACE reads. The sample lists about 570,000 distinct CDR3 sequences; approximately 10% were seen once. From germline, CDR1 is DFQATT and CDR2 SNEGSKA (reference sequence). The ends were cut back, 3 bases at V and 4 bases at J, with 13 bases in the middle. The CDR3 contains 13 residues. A further study also used this sample, focusing on yellow fever vaccine responses in identical twins.

The genes are TRBV20-1 and TRBJ2-7; the D gene could be TRBD1 or TRBD2 (6 bases each). The specimen sequenced was PBMCs. The receptor's source is a woman aged 18-35 years in good health. CDR3 region: CSARWRGNYEQYF. The DNA for the CDR3 is TGCAGTGCTAGGTGGAGGGGGAATTACGAGCAGTACTTC.